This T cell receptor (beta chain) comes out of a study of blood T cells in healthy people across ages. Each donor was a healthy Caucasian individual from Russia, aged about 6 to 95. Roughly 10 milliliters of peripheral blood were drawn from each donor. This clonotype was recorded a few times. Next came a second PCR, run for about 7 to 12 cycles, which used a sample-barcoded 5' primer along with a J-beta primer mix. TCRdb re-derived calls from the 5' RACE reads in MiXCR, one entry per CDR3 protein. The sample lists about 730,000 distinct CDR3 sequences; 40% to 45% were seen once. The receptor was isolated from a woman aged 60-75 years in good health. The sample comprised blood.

Here the CDR3 reads CASSTVGANSPLHF. CDR3 bases: TGCGCCAGCAGCACCGTGGGGGCCAATTCACCCCTCCACTTT. This chain connects TRBV5-1 to TRBJ1-6; the D gene is possibly TRBD1 (6 bases). V lost 4 bases and J 7 bases, leaving 12 bases between the germline ends. This CDR3 contains 14 residues. Germline loops: CDR1 SGHRS, CDR2 YFSETQ.